This record covers a single T cell receptor (beta chain). Its antigen is as yet unknown. These data come from a study of cytomegalovirus exposure and HLA in healthy donors. It was with 60 Vbeta and 13 Jbeta primers that the PCR ran. Only in-frame clones appear in the TCRdb table, and some are missing; sequencing was by immunoSEQ multiplex PCR. The sample has 150,000 to 200,000 clones; approximately 80% are singletons. Study results and limitations: TCR beta chain V- and J-gene trimming was linked, in a later analysis, to a missense variant in DCLRE1C.

V shed 0 bases, J shed 0 bases, and the junction held 2 bases outside the gene matches. Germline V CDR1 and CDR2: SGHTA, FQGNSA. There are 15 residues in the CDR3. J is TRBJ2-7 and V is TRBV7-2; 7 nucleotides match TRBD2. Sequencing was performed on PBMCs. The sequence derives from a woman aged 40-49 years in good health and CMV-seronegative. This chain's CDR3 is CASSLAGTNSYEQYF. The CDR3 DNA reads as TGTGCCAGCAGCTTAGCCGGGACTAACTCCTACGAGCAGTACTTC.